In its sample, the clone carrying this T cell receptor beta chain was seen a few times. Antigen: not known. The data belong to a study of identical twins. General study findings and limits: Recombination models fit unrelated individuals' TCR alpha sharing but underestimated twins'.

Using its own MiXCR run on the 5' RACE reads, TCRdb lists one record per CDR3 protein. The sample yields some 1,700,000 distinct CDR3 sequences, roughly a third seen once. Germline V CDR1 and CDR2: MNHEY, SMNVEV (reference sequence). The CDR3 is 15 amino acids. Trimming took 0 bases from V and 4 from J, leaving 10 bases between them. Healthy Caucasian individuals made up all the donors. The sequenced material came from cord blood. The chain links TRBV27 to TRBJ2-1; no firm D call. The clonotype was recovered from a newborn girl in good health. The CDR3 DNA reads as TGTGCCAGCAGTTTATCCAGTGCTCAGTACAATGAGCAGTTCTTC. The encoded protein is CASSLSSAQYNEQFF.